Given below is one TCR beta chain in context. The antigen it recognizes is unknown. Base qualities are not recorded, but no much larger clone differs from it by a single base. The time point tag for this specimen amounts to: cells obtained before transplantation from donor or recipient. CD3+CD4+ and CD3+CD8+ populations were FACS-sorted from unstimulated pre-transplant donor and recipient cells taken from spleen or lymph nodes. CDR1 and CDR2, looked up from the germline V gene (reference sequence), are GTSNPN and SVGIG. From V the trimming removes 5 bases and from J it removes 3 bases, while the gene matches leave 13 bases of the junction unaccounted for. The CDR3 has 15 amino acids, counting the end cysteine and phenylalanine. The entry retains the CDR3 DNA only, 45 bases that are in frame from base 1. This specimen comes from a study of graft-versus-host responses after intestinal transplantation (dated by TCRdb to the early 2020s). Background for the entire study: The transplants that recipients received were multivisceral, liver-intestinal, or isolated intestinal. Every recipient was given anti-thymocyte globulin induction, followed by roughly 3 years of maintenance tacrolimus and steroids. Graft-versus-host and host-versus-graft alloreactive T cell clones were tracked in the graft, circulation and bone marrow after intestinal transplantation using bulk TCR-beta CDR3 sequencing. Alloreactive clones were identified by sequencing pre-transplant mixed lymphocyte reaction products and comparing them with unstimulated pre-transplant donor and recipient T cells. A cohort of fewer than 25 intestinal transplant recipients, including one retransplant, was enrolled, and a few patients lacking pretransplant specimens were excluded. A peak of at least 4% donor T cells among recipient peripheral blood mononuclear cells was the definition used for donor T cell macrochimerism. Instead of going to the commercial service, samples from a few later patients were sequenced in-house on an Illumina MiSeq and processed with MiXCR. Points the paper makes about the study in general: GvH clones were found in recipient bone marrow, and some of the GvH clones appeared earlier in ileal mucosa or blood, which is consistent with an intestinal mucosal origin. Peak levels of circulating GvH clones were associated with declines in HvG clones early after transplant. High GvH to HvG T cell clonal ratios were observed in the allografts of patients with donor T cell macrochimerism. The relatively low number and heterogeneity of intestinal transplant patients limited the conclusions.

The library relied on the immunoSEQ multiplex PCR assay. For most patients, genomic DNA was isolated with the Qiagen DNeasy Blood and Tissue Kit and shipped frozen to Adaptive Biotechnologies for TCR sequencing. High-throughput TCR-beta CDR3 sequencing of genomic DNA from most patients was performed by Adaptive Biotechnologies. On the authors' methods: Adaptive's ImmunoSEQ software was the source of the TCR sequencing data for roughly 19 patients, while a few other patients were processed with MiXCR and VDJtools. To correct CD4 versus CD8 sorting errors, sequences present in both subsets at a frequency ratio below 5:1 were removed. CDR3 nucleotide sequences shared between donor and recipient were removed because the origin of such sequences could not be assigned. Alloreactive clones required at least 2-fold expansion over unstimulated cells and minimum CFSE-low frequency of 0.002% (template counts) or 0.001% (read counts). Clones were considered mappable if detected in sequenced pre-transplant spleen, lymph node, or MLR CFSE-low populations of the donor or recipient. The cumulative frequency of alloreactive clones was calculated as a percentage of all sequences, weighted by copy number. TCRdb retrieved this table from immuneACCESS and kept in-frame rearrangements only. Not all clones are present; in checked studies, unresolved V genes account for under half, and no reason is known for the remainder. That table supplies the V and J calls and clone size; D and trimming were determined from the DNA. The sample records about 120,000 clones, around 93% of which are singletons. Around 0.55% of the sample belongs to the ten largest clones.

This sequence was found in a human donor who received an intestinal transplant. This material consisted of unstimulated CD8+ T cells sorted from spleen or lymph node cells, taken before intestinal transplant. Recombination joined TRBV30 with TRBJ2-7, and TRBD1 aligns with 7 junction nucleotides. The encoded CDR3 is CAWSSQAAGGYEQYF. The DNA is TGTGCCTGGTCAAGCCAAGCGGCAGGGGGCTACGAGCAGTACTTC.